This T cell receptor beta chain was sequenced for a study of blood T cells in healthy people across ages. Study results and caveats: The study could not conclusively compare naive and antigen-experienced cells, given its unsorted PBMCs.

Alongside a J-beta primer mix, a sample-barcoded 5' primer served in a second PCR lasting roughly 7 to 12 cycles. TCRdb re-called the 5' RACE reads through MiXCR, storing one row per CDR3 protein. The sample has roughly 2 million distinct CDR3 sequences, about 50% seen once. The CDR3 extends over 16 amino acids. The V end lost 5 bases, the J end lost 1 base, and 14 bases lay between the germline ends. The germline CDR1 and CDR2 sequences are MDHEN and SYDVKM. In the case of this clonotype: What it binds is unknown.

Sequencing used blood. The receptor comes from a woman aged 40 to 50 in good health. The chain combines TRBV28 with TRBJ2-2; weak D call: TRBD2 (6 bases). DNA of the CDR3: TGTGCCAGCAGTAGAATGGACTACCAGAACACCGGGGAGCTGTTTTTT. This sequence encodes CASSRMDYQNTGELFF.